Sequencing of this TCR beta chain was carried out in a study of CD8+CD57+ T cells in acquired aplastic anemia. Study-wide background: Mean yield of DNA from sorted CD4+ and CD8+ cells was 3 to 3.5 ug.

Whole-study findings and limits: The study found no significant CD8+ Simpson's diversity difference between patients and controls. The same twenty-nine CD8+ CDR3 sequences occurred in patients and in controls.

There are many counts of this clonotype. The antigen is not known. CDR1 and CDR2 (germline): ENHRY, SYGVKD. This CDR3 contains 15 residues. V was pared by 2 bases and J by 1 base, with 11 bases between. It was genomic DNA that served as the template for profiling TCR beta VDJ and CDR3. TCRdb re-called the reads with MiXCR, one entry per CDR3 protein. This repertoire shows around 170,000 distinct CDR3 sequences, less than 55% found once; its top ten account for approximately 3%. The rearrangement links TRBV10-3 to TRBJ2-5; D is perhaps TRBD2 (5 bases). The sample comprised sorted CD4+, CD8+, or CD8+CD57+ T cells (not recorded which) from PBMCs. This sequence originates from a human donor in good health. The CDR3 coding sequence is TGTGCCATCAGTGAGACGGACTTCGGCCAAGAGACCCAGTACTTC. It translates to CAISETDFGQETQYF.